One sample yielded the 4 T cell receptor beta chains listed below, sequenced in a study of cytomegalovirus exposure and HLA in healthy donors. Amplification used 60 Vbeta primers and 13 Jbeta primers. Repertoires were generated with immunoSEQ multiplex PCR, while TCRdb's copy carries only in-frame clones and drops some. In the table there are under 150,000 clones, approximately 80% of which are singletons. The sample consisted of PBMCs. The source is a man aged 18 to 29 in good health and CMV-seronegative.

The V gene is TRBV7-3, the J gene TRBJ2-3, with 10 bases aligning to TRBD2. V was clipped by 1 base and J by 6 bases; unmatched bases: 10. The CDR3 is made up of 17 amino acids. Germline CDR1 reads SGHTA; CDR2 reads FQGTGA. CDR3 loop: CASSLSIASGSTDTQYF. CDR3 nucleotides: TGTGCCAGCAGCTTAAGCATCGCTAGCGGGAGTACGGATACGCAGTATTTT.

The genes are TRBV5-4 and TRBJ2-1; 7 positions agree with TRBD2. Germline CDR1 reads SGHNT; CDR2 reads YYREEE (reference sequence). V lost 0 bases, J lost 3 bases, and 3 bases stayed unmatched. The CDR3 contains 15 residues. The CDR3 DNA follows: TGTGCCAGCAGCTTGGCCGGGACTAACTACAATGAGCAGTTCTTC. It encodes CASSLAGTNYNEQFF.

Written as DNA, the CDR3 is TGCGCCAGCAGCTTGGGCGGGTATGAGCAGTTCTTC. This codes for CASSLGGYEQFF. The chain couples TRBV5-1 to TRBJ2-1; maybe TRBD2 (5 bases). CDR1 is SGHRS and CDR2 is YFSETQ in the germline V gene. The CDR3 consists of 12 residues. Trimming removed 0 bases from V and 8 bases from J, with 6 bases in between.

This clone has only a few counts. The chain's CDR3 is CASSPGQGRGYTF. CDR3 bases: TGCGCCAGCAGCCCAGGACAGGGACGGGGCTACACCTTC. The V gene is TRBV5-1, the J gene TRBJ1-2; TRBD1 matches 8 bases. Germline V lookup: CDR1 SGHRS, CDR2 YFSETQ. The CDR3 spans 13 residues. V was clipped by 4 bases and J by 8 bases; unmatched bases: 7.